This TCR beta chain comes out of a study of shared clonotypes between healthy human individuals. On the study more broadly: Those who served as donors were two women and three men between the ages of 18 and 49.

As to this clone: The antigen is undetermined.

Cells designated naive CD8 were CD45RO-negative and were positively selected for CCR7, with terminally differentiated effector memory CD45RA+ cells excluded. This CDR3 is built from 15 residues. Trimming stripped 4 bases from V and 0 bases from J, with 14 bases between. Germline lookup yields CDR1 SGDLS and CDR2 YYNGEE. Method: immunoSEQ multiplex PCR; TCRdb's copy keeps in-frame clones and lacks some. The sample consists of about 2 million clones, about 94% of them appearing once. General study points: Tissues were not sampled, only blood, and their repertoires likely differ.

Source material: naive CD8+ T cells sorted from blood. This TCR was sampled from a man aged 18 to 30 in good health. The J gene is TRBJ2-7, the V gene TRBV9, with D possibly being TRBD1 (6 bases). The chain's CDR3 is CASSTSTGTSYEQYF. The CDR3, as DNA: TGTGCCAGCAGCACTTCTACAGGGACCTCCTACGAGCAGTACTTC.